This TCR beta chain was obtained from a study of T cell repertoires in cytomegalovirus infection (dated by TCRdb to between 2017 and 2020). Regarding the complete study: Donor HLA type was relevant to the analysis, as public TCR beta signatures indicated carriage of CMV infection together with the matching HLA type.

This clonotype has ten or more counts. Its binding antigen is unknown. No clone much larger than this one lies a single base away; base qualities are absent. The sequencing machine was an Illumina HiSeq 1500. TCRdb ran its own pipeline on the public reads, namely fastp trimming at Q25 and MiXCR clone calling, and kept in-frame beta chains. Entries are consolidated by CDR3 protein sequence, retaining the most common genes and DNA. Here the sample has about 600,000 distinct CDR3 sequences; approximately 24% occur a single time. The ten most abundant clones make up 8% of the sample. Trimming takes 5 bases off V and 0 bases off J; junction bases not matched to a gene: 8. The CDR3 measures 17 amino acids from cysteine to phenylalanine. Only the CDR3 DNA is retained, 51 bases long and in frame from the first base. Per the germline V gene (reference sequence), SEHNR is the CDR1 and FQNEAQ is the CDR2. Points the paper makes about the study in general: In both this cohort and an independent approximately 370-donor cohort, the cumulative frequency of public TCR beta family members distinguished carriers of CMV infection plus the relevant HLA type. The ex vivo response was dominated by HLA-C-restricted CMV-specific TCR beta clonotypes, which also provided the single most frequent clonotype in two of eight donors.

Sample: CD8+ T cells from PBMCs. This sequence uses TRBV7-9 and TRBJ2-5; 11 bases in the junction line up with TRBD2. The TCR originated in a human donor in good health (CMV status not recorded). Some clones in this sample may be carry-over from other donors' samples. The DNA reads TGTGCCAGCAGCATTCAGACTAGCGGGACTCACCAAGAGACCCAGTACTTC. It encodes CASSIQTSGTHQETQYF. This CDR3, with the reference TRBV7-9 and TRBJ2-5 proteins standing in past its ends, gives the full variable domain DTGVSQNPRHKITKRGQNVTFRCDPISEHNRLYWYRQTLGQGPEFLTYFQNEAQLEKSRLLSDRFSAERPKGSFSTLEIQRTEQGDSAMYLCASSIQTSGTHQETQYFGPGTRLLVL.